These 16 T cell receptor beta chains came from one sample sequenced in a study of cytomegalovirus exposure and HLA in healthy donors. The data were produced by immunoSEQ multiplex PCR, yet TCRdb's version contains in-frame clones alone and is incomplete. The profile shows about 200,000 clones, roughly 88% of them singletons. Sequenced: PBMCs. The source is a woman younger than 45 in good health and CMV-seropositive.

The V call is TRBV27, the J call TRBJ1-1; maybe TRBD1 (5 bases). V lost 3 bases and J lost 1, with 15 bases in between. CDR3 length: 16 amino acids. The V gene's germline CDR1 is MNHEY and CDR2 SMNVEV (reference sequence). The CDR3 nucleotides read TGTGCCAGCAGTTTTAGGGGAGTCGGGAGGAACACTGAAGCTTTCTTT. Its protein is CASSFRGVGRNTEAFF.

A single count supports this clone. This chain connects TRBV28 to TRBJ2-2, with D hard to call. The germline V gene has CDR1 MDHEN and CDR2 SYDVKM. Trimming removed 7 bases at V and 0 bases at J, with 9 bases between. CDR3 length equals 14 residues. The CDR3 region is CASIPGSNTGELFF. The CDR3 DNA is TGTGCCAGCATCCCCGGGTCGAACACCGGGGAGCTGTTTTTT. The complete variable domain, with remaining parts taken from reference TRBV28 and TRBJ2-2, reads DVKVTQSSRYLVKRTGEKVFLECVQDMDHENMFWYRQDPGLGLRLIYFSYDVKMKEKGDIPEGYSVSREKKERFSLILESASTNQTSMYLCASIPGSNTGELFFGEGSRLTVL.

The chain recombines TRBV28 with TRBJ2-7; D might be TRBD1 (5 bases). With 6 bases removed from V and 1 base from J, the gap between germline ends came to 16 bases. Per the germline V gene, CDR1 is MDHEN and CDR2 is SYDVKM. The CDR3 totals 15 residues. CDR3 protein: CASSPWGSGSYEQYF. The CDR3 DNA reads TGTGCCAGCAGCCCCTGGGGTTCAGGGTCCTACGAGCAGTACTTC. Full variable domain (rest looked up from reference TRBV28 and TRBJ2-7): DVKVTQSSRYLVKRTGEKVFLECVQDMDHENMFWYRQDPGLGLRLIYFSYDVKMKEKGDIPEGYSVSREKKERFSLILESASTNQTSMYLCASSPWGSGSYEQYFGPGTRLTVT.

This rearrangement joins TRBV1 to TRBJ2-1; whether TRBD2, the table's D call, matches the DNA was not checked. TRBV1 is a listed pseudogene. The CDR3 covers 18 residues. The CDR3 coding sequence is TGCACCAGCTCAAACGGGACTTTCGGACTAGCGGGAGCTGGTGAGCAGTTCTTC. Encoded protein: CTSSNGTFGLAGAGEQFF.

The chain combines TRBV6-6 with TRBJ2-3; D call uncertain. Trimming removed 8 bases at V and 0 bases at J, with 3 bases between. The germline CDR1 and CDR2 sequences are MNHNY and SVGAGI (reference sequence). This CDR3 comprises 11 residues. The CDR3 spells CASGSTDTQYF. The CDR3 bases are TGTGCCAGCGGCAGCACAGATACGCAGTATTTT.

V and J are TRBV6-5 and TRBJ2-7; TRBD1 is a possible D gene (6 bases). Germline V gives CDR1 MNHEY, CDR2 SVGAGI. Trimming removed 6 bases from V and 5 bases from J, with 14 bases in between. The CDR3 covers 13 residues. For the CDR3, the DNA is TGTGCCAGCAGCGCTCCGAACAGGGACGAGCAGTACTTC. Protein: CASSAPNRDEQYF.

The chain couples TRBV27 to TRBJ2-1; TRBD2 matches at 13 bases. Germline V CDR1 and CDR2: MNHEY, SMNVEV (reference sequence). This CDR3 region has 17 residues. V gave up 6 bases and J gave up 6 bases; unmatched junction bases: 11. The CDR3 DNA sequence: TGTGCCAGCAGGGGGACAGGTCGACTAGCGGGAGGCAATGAGCAGTTCTTC. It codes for CASRGTGRLAGGNEQFF.

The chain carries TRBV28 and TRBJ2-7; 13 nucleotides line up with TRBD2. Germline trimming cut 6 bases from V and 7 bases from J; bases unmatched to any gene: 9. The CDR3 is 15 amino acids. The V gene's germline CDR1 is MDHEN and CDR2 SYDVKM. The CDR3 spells CASRWTSGSPREQYF. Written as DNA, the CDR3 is TGTGCCAGCAGGTGGACTAGCGGGAGTCCTCGAGAGCAGTACTTC.

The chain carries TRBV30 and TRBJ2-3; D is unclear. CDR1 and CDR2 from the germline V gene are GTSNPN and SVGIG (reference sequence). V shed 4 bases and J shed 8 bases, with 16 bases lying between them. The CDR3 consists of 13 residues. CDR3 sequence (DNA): TGTGCCTGGACCAGCGTCCGAATGGGTACGCAGTATTTT. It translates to CAWTSVRMGTQYF.

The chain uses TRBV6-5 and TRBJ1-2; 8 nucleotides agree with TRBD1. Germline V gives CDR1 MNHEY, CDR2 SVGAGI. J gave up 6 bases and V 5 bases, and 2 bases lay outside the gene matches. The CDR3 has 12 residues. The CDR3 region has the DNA TGTGCCAGCAGTGGGACAGGAGATGGCTACACCTTC. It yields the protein CASSGTGDGYTF.

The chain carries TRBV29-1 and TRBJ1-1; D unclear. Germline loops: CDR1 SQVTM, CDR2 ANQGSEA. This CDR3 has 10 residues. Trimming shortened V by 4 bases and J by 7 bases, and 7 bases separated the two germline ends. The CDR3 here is CSVGAIEAFF. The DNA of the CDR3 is TGCAGCGTTGGGGCCATTGAAGCTTTCTTT.

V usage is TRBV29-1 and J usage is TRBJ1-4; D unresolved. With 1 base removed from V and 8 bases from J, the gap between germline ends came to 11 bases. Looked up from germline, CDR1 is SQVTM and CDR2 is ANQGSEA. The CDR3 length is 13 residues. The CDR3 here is CSVEGPAGEKLFF. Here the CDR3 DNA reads TGCAGCGTTGAAGGCCCGGCGGGCGAAAAACTGTTTTTT. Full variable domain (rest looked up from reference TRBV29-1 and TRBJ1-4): SAVISQKPSRDICQRGTSLTIQCQVDSQVTMMFWYRQQPGQSLTLIATANQGSEATYESGFVIDKFPISRPNLTFSTLTVSNMSPEDSSIYLCSVEGPAGEKLFFGSGTQLSVL.

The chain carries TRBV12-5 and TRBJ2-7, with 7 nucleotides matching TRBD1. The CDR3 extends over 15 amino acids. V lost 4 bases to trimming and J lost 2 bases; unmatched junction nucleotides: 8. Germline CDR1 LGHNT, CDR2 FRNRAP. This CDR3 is CASGSTGRVAYEQYF. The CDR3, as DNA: TGTGCTAGTGGTTCGACAGGGCGCGTCGCCTACGAGCAGTACTTC.

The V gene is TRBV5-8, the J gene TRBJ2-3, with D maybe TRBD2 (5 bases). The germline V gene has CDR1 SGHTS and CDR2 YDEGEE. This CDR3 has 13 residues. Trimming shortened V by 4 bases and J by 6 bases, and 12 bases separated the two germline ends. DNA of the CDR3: TGTGCCAGCAGCCCGAGGGTCCTCGATACGCAGTATTTT. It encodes CASSPRVLDTQYF.

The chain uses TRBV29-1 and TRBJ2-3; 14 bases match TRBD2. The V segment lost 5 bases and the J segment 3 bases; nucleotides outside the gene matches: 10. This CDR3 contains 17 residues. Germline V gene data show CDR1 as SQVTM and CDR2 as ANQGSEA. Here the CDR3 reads CSVLGTSGRGGTDTQYF. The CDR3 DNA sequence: TGCAGCGTTCTCGGGACTAGCGGGAGAGGAGGGACAGATACGCAGTATTTT.

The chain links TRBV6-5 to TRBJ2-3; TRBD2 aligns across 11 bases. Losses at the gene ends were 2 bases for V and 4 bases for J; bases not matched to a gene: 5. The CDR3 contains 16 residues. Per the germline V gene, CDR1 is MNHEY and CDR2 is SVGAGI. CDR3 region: CASSYRTSGRADTQYF. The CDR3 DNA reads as TGTGCCAGCAGTTACCGAACTAGCGGGAGAGCAGATACGCAGTATTTT.